Reported below is one T cell receptor (beta chain). As yet, its antigen is unknown. This sample stems from a study of post-analysis software for immune sequencing data. Study results and limitations: TRBV segments more frequent in patients than in controls numbered a few and included TRBV5-6, TRBV5-1 and TRBV20-1.

Unique-molecular-identifier-tagged TCR beta cDNA libraries were used. TCRdb ran MiXCR on the PCR reads and lists one entry per CDR3 protein. The sample has about 820,000 distinct CDR3 sequences, approximately 53% seen once. The CDR3 has 17 amino acids. CDR1 is SGHTA, CDR2 FQGTGA, per germline. With 1 base removed from V and 6 bases from J, the gap between germline ends came to 21 bases. The sample was blood. This chain links TRBV7-3 with TRBJ1-2, with D possibly being TRBD1 (6 bases). This TCR came from a girl aged 5-17 years with multiple sclerosis. In DNA form, the CDR3 reads TGTGCCAGCAGCTTAATCGGGGGGGGGACACACCTCGATGGCTACACCTTC. Protein: CASSLIGGGTHLDGYTF.